A single sample gave rise to the 25 T cell receptor beta chains below, sequenced in a study of CD8+CD57+ T cells in acquired aplastic anemia. Patients selected for sequencing had displayed CD8+CD57+ cell expansion by flow cytometry. According to the study, genomic DNA was the template for TCR beta VDJ and CDR3 profiling. TCRdb used MiXCR to reprocess the reads, holding one entry per CDR3 protein. The table has about half a million distinct CDR3 sequences, about a third seen once. Input material: sorted CD4+, CD8+, or CD8+CD57+ T cells (not recorded which) from PBMCs. Source of these receptors: a human donor with aplastic anemia.

The J gene is TRBJ2-5, the V gene TRBV6-2 or TRBV6-3, with 13 bases matching TRBD2. V gave up 6 bases and J gave up 3 bases; unmatched junction bases: 4. Per germline, CDR1 MNHEY and CDR2 SVGEGT. This CDR3 comprises 15 residues. The CDR3 nucleotides are TGTGCCAGCAGCCACGGACTAGCGGGGGAAGAGACCCAGTACTTC. This encodes CASSHGLAGEETQYF.

The chain uses TRBV27 and TRBJ1-2; D remains ambiguous. This CDR3 is built from 13 residues. The germline V gene encodes CDR1 MNHEY and CDR2 SMNVEV (reference sequence). Between the trimmed V and J ends, which lost 6 bases and 4 bases, there was a span of 12 bases. DNA of the CDR3: TGTGCCAGCAGCGCAACAGAATCCTATGGCTACACCTTC. As protein: CASSATESYGYTF.

The chain recombines TRBV20-1 with TRBJ2-1; 9 bases agree with TRBD2. V gave up 0 bases and J gave up 0 bases; unmatched junction bases: 9. Germline V gene lookup returns CDR1 DFQATT and CDR2 SNEGSKA (reference sequence). The CDR3 runs to 18 residues. CDR3 protein: CSARDPGTSRRSYNEQFF. The CDR3 nucleotides read TGCAGTGCTAGAGATCCCGGGACTAGCAGACGCTCCTACAATGAGCAGTTCTTC.

This clonotype has ten or more counts. The J gene is TRBJ2-1, the V gene TRBV2; unclear D gene. CDR1 and CDR2 from the germline V gene are SNHLY and FYNNEI. Between the trimmed V and J ends, which lost 1 base and 9 bases, there was a span of 10 bases. This CDR3 has 13 amino acids. The chain's CDR3 is CASSEVNVGEQFF. The CDR3 DNA sequence: TGTGCCAGCAGTGAAGTGAATGTTGGTGAGCAGTTCTTC.

This clonotype was counted many times. The chain has TRBV7-9 and TRBJ1-2; D not resolved. Trimming took off 4 bases at V and 2 bases at J, with 11 bases between the two ends. Germline V gene data show CDR1 as SEHNR and CDR2 as FQNEAQ (reference sequence). The length of the CDR3 is 14 residues. The CDR3 DNA reads TGTGCCAGCAGCTACTCCGGCGGAAACTATGGCTACACCTTC. This sequence encodes CASSYSGGNYGYTF.

This clonotype has just a few counts. The junction does not match germline at one end; this may be a read error. The CDR3: CASSQEPGTNRNQPQHF. The CDR3 bases are TGCGCCAGCAGCCAGGAGCCCGGGACAAACCGCAATCAGCCCCAGCATTTT. The rearrangement joins TRBV7-3 to TRBJ1-5, with a possible D match to TRBD1 (6 bases). CDR1 and CDR2 (germline): SGHTA, FQGTGA. This CDR3 has 17 amino acids. Supplemented by reference TRBV7-3 and TRBJ1-5, the full variable domain reads GAGVSQTPSNKVTEKGKYVELRCDPISGHTALYWYRQSLGQGPEFLIYFQGTGAADDSGLPNDRFFAVRPEGSVSTLKIQRTERGDSAVYLCASSQEPGTNRNQPQHFGDGTRLSIL.

With regard to this clonotype: An end of the junction does not agree with germline; a read error may underlie this. The rearrangement joins TRBV7-6 to TRBJ2-2; 9 bases match TRBD1. Germline V gene data show CDR1 as SGHVS and CDR2 as FNYEAQ. The CDR3 runs 15 residues. The CDR3, as DNA: TGTGCCGGCAGCACCGGACAGGGGTGGACCGGGGAGCTGTTTTTT. Amino acids: CAGSTGQGWTGELFF.

Notes on this clonotype: The CDR3 does not end in the conserved phenylalanine or tryptophan, so this is likely a read error. Because the CDR3's place on the DNA is in doubt, the DNA is left out and the CDR3 is given as listed by TCRdb. This chain uses TRBV24-1 with TRBJ1-6. Looked up from germline, CDR1 is KGHDR and CDR2 is SFDVKD. Counting both end residues, the CDR3 totals 8 amino acids. CDR3 region: CATSDPIQ.

This clonotype was counted only a few times. This chain joins TRBV15 and TRBJ1-6; 7 nucleotides agree with TRBD1. J was trimmed by 5 bases and V by 0 bases; bases with no gene match: 4. The V gene's germline CDR1 is LNHNV and CDR2 YYDKDF (reference sequence). CDR3 size: 16 residues. The CDR3 DNA follows: TGTGCCACCAGCAGAGACCGGGGGACAGATAATTCACCCCTCCACTTT. Its protein is CATSRDRGTDNSPLHF.

This clonotype turned up a few times. This sequence joins TRBV12-3 or TRBV12-4 and TRBJ1-4; D remains ambiguous. There are 13 residues in the CDR3. Trimming left V 6 bases short and J 5 bases short, with 10 bases between. The CDR3 reads CASRGRANEKLFF. The CDR3 DNA sequence: TGTGCCAGCAGAGGACGAGCCAATGAAAAACTGTTTTTT.

This clonotype showed up just a few times. The CDR3 loop reads CASGAVEQYF. CDR3 coding DNA: TGTGCCTCCGGGGCAGTCGAGCAGTACTTC. This chain links TRBV19 with TRBJ2-7; D tentatively reads TRBD1 or TRBD2 (5 bases each). Per the germline V gene, CDR1 is LNHDA and CDR2 is SQIVND (reference sequence). The ends were cut back, 11 bases at V and 6 bases at J, with 11 bases in the middle. This CDR3 spans 10 amino acids.

At least ten counts were recorded for this clonotype. This chain joins TRBV2 and TRBJ2-7; TRBD2 might be the D (5 bases). The CDR3 covers 11 residues. Germline CDR1 and CDR2: SNHLY and FYNNEI. Trimming removed 9 bases from V and 1 base from J, with 7 bases in between. In DNA form, the CDR3 reads TGTGCCAGTACGGGGTCCTACGAGCAGTACTTC. Translated, it gives CASTGSYEQYF.

In this sample, this clonotype turned up many times. This rearrangement joins TRBV2 to TRBJ2-5; D may be TRBD1 (6 bases). V was clipped by 6 bases and J by 8 bases, with 13 bases between them. The CDR3 loop spans 12 amino acids. Germline CDR1 reads SNHLY; CDR2 reads FYNNEI. The CDR3 bases are TGTGCCAGCAGGGACAGAGAGGATACCCAGTACTTC. Amino acid sequence: CASRDREDTQYF.

The sample holds one count of this clonotype. V usage is TRBV7-2 and J usage is TRBJ1-5; D not resolved. This CDR3 contains 18 residues. Germline loops: CDR1 SGHTA, CDR2 FQGNSA. The V end lost 0 bases, the J end lost 0 bases, and 15 bases lay between the germline ends. CDR3: CASSLAGFGKGSNQPQHF. The CDR3 DNA reads TGTGCCAGCAGCTTAGCTGGGTTCGGAAAAGGTAGCAATCAGCCCCAGCATTTT.

This clonotype came up a few times. The chain couples TRBV6-5 to TRBJ2-7; 12 nucleotides align to TRBD1. The germline gives CDR1 MNHEY, CDR2 SVGAGI. V lost 0 bases to trimming and J lost 7 bases; unmatched junction nucleotides: 4. The CDR3 covers 15 residues. CDR3 nucleotides: TGTGCCAGCAGTTACTCGGGACAGGGGGCTCAAGAGCAGTACTTC. Translation: CASSYSGQGAQEQYF.

This clonotype was found many times. This chain joins TRBV20-1 and TRBJ1-2, with D unresolved. Trimming stripped 6 bases from V and 6 bases from J, with 23 bases between. From germline, CDR1 is DFQATT and CDR2 SNEGSKA (reference sequence). The CDR3 consists of 15 residues. In nucleotides, the CDR3 is TGCAGTGCGCAGAGCGGGGTGGAAGAGTACAATGGCTACACCTTC. Translation gives CSAQSGVEEYNGYTF.

This clonotype came up many times. This CDR3 is CASSLGEYNEQFF. The DNA for the CDR3 is TGTGCCAGCAGCTTAGGGGAGTACAATGAGCAGTTCTTC. V is TRBV7-2 and J is TRBJ2-1; tentatively, D is TRBD2 (5 bases). V gave up 1 base and J gave up 4 bases, with 5 bases separating them. CDR3 size: 13 residues. Germline CDR1 reads SGHTA; CDR2 reads FQGNSA. The whole variable domain, filled in from reference TRBV7-2 and TRBJ2-1, reads GAGVSQSPSNKVTEKGKDVELRCDPISGHTALYWYRQSLGQGLEFLIYFQGNSAPDKSGLPSDRFSAERTGGSVSTLTIQRTQQEDSAVYLCASSLGEYNEQFFGPGTRLTVL.

The table lists this clonotype with many counts. The chain carries TRBV2 and TRBJ1-1, with D perhaps matching TRBD1 (6 bases). Germline CDR1 reads SNHLY; CDR2 reads FYNNEI. V lost 9 bases, J lost 1 base, and 12 bases lay in between. This CDR3 comprises 13 residues. The CDR3 region is CARTRGGNTEAFF. DNA for the CDR3: TGTGCCAGGACTAGGGGGGGGAACACTGAAGCTTTCTTT. Using reference TRBV2 and TRBJ1-1 for the parts outside the CDR3, the full variable domain is EPEVTQTPSHQVTQMGQEVILRCVPISNHLYFYWYRQILGQKVEFLVSFYNNEISEKSEIFDDQFSVERPDGSNFTLKIRSTKLEDSAMYFCARTRGGNTEAFFGQGTRLTVV.

In its sample, this clonotype was seen many times. The chain couples TRBV15 to TRBJ1-2, with 9 bases identical to TRBD1. The CDR3 has 17 residues. V trimming: 2 bases; J trimming: 7 bases; junction bases outside the gene matches: 14. Germline CDR1 and CDR2: LNHNV and YYDKDF (reference sequence). The CDR3 is CATSRHRDRAGAPGYTF. CDR3 bases: TGTGCCACCAGCAGACACAGGGACAGGGCCGGGGCTCCTGGCTACACCTTC.

This clonotype has more than one count but fewer than ten. This may stem from a read error, because a much larger clone lies one nucleotide away. This chain uses TRBV20-1 with TRBJ1-2; weak D call: TRBD1 (5 bases). The V gene's germline CDR1 is DFQATT and CDR2 SNEGSKA (reference sequence). This CDR3 comprises 11 residues. DNA for the CDR3: TGCAGTGCCGGAGGGGTTGATGGCTGCACCTTC. It codes for CSAGGVDGCTF.

The chain employs TRBV20-1 and TRBJ2-3; 14 nucleotides align to TRBD2. Germline CDR1 DFQATT, CDR2 SNEGSKA (reference sequence). The CDR3 totals 17 residues. The V segment lost 4 bases and the J segment 0 bases; nucleotides outside the gene matches: 6. In DNA, the CDR3 is TGCAGTGCTACCCGACTAGCGGGGGGGCCGAGCACAGATACGCAGTATTTT. Amino acid sequence: CSATRLAGGPSTDTQYF.

The chain combines TRBV4-3 with TRBJ2-6; D is unclear. V lost 0 bases to trimming and J lost 2 bases, with 8 bases between them. This CDR3 has 16 residues. Germline CDR1 reads LGHNA; CDR2 reads YSLEER. Here the CDR3 DNA reads TGCGCCAGCAGCCAAGAAAGTGGGCCTGGGGCCAACGTCCTGACTTTC. Protein: CASSQESGPGANVLTF.

In the case of this clonotype: A much larger clone sits a single nucleotide away, making a read error possible. The chain has TRBV7-8 and TRBJ2-5; D is unresolved. Germline V gene data show CDR1 as SGHVS and CDR2 as FQNEAQ. The CDR3 is 14 residues long. Here the CDR3 reads CASSLLPQQEIQYF. The CDR3 region has the DNA TGTGCCAGCAGCTTACTGCCCCAACAAGAGATCCAGTACTTC.

This clonotype came up many times. CDR3: CASRLNQPQHF. CDR3 bases: TGTGCCAGCAGACTAAATCAGCCCCAGCATTTT. The chain links TRBV2 to TRBJ1-5; D unresolved. The CDR3 has 11 amino acids. Deletions cut 6 bases from V and 4 bases from J, with 4 bases between. CDR1 and CDR2 from the germline V gene are SNHLY and FYNNEI. Full variable domain (remainder filled in from reference TRBV2 and TRBJ1-5): EPEVTQTPSHQVTQMGQEVILRCVPISNHLYFYWYRQILGQKVEFLVSFYNNEISEKSEIFDDQFSVERPDGSNFTLKIRSTKLEDSAMYFCASRLNQPQHFGDGTRLSIL.

The rearrangement uses TRBV4-1 and TRBJ2-1, with TRBD2 matching over 8 bases. The J segment lost 3 bases and the V segment lost 1 base, leaving 5 bases of the junction unmatched. Germline V CDR1 and CDR2: MGHRA, YSYEKL. This CDR3 has 16 amino acids. CDR3 sequence: CASSQGQLAVYNEQFF. The CDR3 DNA reads as TGCGCCAGCAGCCAAGGTCAACTAGCGGTCTACAATGAGCAGTTCTTC.